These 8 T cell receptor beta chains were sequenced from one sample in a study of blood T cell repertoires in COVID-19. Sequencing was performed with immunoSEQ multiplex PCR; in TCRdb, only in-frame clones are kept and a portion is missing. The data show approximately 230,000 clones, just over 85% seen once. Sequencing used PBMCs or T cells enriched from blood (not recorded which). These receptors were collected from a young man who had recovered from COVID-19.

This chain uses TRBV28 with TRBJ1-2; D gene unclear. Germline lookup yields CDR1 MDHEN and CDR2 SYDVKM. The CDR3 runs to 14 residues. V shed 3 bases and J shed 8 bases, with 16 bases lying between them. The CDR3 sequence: CASSFIRAGSGYTF. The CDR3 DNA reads TGTGCCAGCAGTTTCATTCGCGCCGGGTCCGGCTACACCTTC.

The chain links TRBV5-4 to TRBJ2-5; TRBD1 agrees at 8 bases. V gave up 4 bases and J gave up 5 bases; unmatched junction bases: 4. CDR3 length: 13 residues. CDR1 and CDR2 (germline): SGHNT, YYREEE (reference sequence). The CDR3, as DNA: TGTGCCAGCAGCAGGACAGGGCGGGAGACCCAGTACTTC. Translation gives CASSRTGRETQYF.

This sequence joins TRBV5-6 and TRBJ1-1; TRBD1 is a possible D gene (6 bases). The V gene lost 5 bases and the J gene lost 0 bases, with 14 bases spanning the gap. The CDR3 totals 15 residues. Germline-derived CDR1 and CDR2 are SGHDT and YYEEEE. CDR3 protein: CASSWGGGMNTEAFF. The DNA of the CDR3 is TGTGCCAGCAGTTGGGGGGGCGGAATGAACACTGAAGCTTTCTTT.

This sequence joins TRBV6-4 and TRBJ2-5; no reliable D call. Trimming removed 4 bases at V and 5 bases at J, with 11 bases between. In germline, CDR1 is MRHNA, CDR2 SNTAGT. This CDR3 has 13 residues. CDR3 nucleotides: TGTGCCAGCAGTGCCTCCCCCCGGGAGACCCAGTACTTC. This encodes CASSASPRETQYF.

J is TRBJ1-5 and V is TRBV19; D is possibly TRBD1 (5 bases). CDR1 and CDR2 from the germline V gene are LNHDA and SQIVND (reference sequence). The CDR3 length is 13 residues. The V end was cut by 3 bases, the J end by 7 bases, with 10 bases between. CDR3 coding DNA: TGTGCCAGTAGTATCATCAGGGAACAGCCCCAGCATTTT. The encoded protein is CASSIIREQPQHF.

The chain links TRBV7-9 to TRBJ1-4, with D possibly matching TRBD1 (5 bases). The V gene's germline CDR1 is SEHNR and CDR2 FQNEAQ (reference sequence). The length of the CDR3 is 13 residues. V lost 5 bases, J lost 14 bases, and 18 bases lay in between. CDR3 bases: TGTGCCAGCAGCCCACCCCGGGGACTAGAGCTGTTTTTT. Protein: CASSPPRGLELFF.

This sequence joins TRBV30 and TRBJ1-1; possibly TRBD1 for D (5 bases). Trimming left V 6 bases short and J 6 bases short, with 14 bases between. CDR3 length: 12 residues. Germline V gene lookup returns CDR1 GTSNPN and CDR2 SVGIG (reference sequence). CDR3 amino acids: CACARGRPEAFF. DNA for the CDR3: TGTGCCTGCGCTAGGGGTCGGCCTGAAGCTTTCTTT.

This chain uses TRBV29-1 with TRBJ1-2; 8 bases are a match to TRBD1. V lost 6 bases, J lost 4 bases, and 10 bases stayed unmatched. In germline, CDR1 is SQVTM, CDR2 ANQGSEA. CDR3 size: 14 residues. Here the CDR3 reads CSVQGTGAGYGYTF. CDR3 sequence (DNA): TGCAGCGTCCAAGGGACAGGAGCAGGCTATGGCTACACCTTC.